These 11 T cell receptor beta chains were sequenced from one sample in a study of blood T cell repertoires in COVID-19. Assay: immunoSEQ multiplex PCR; the TCRdb copy retains only in-frame clones and omits some. The sample includes over 50,000 clones, approximately 88% of them seen just once. Sequences were obtained from peripheral blood. Receptors were obtained from a man between 45 and 60 years old with active COVID-19.

The chain uses TRBV5-4 and TRBJ1-4; 12 bases are a match to TRBD1. This CDR3 region has 15 residues. In germline, CDR1 is SGHNT, CDR2 YYREEE (reference sequence). Trimming removed 4 bases from V and 10 bases from J; junction bases left unmatched: 8. The CDR3 DNA reads as TGTGCCAGCAGCCCGGCCGGGACAGGGGGCAGAAAACTGTTTTTT. Its protein product is CASSPAGTGGRKLFF.

The J gene is TRBJ2-3, the V gene TRBV5-1; TRBD2 matches at 9 bases. J gave up 3 bases and V 4 bases, and 9 bases lay outside the gene matches. Per the germline V gene, CDR1 is SGHRS and CDR2 is YFSETQ. The CDR3 has 16 amino acids. The CDR3 coding sequence is TGCGCCAGCAGCCTACAGGGAGCGGGGGGAACAGATACGCAGTATTTT. Translation: CASSLQGAGGTDTQYF.

The chain carries TRBV11-2 and TRBJ2-7; TRBD2 matches at 10 bases. The CDR3 is 15 amino acids. The germline gives CDR1 SGHAT, CDR2 FQNNGV. The V segment lost 2 bases and the J segment 3 bases; nucleotides outside the gene matches: 4. The CDR3 DNA is TGTGCCAGCAGCTTATACGCTAGCGGGGGCTACGAGCAGTACTTC. Amino acids: CASSLYASGGYEQYF.

CDR3 nucleotide sequence: TGCAGCGTTGTGGGACAGGGGCTAACTGATGAGCAGTTCTTC. Protein product: CSVVGQGLTDEQFF. V usage is TRBV29-1 and J usage is TRBJ2-1, with 10 bases lining up with TRBD1. CDR1 and CDR2 from the germline V gene are SQVTM and ANQGSEA. The CDR3 covers 14 residues. Germline trimming cut 4 bases from V and 8 bases from J; bases unmatched to any gene: 8.

In this sample, this clone turned up once. The rearrangement links TRBV7-2 to TRBJ2-5; 7 bases are shared with TRBD2. Germline V CDR1 and CDR2: SGHTA, FQGNSA. The CDR3 runs to 14 residues. J lost 2 bases, V lost 6 bases, and 6 bases had no gene match. The CDR3 spells CASSPAGLQETQYF. The CDR3 DNA sequence: TGTGCCAGCAGTCCAGCGGGACTACAAGAGACCCAGTACTTC.

This chain links TRBV9 with TRBJ2-2; a weak D match, TRBD1 (5 bases). The CDR3 length is 18 residues. The V gene's germline CDR1 is SGDLS and CDR2 YYNGEE. The ends were cut back, 4 bases at V and 3 bases at J, with 22 bases in the middle. The CDR3: CASSTPMNRFRDTGELFF. The CDR3 region has the DNA TGTGCCAGCAGCACCCCAATGAACAGGTTTAGGGACACCGGGGAGCTGTTTTTT.

This clone was detected only a few times. The V gene is TRBV5-6, the J gene TRBJ2-5; a possible D gene is TRBD2 (6 bases). Between the trimmed V and J ends, which lost 0 bases and 5 bases, there was a span of 8 bases. The CDR3 has 13 residues. Germline V gene lookup returns CDR1 SGHDT and CDR2 YYEEEE. The CDR3 nucleotides read TGTGCCAGCAGCTTGGAGGGGACTGAGACCCAGTACTTC. This encodes CASSLEGTETQYF.

This chain joins TRBV5-1 and TRBJ2-5; TRBD1 matches 11 bases. The CDR3 totals 15 residues. Germline-derived CDR1 and CDR2 are SGHRS and YFSETQ. V was pared by 2 bases and J by 4 bases, with 4 bases of the junction left unmatched. CDR3: CASSFGGTGGETQYF. DNA for the CDR3: TGCGCCAGCAGCTTCGGTGGGACAGGGGGAGAGACCCAGTACTTC.

This clone has only one observation. V gene TRBV7-6 combines with J gene TRBJ2-5, with TRBD2 as a possible D gene (6 bases). The germline V gene has CDR1 SGHVS and CDR2 FNYEAQ. The CDR3 sequence is 15 residues long. V was pared by 5 bases and J by 4 bases, with 17 bases between. Here the CDR3 reads CASSQVPGRPETQYF. The CDR3 coding sequence is TGTGCCAGCAGCCAGGTCCCCGGGAGACCAGAGACCCAGTACTTC. The full variable domain, rest sourced from reference TRBV7-6 and TRBJ2-5, is GAGVSQSPRYKVTKRGQDVALRCDPISGHVSLYWYRQALGQGPEFLTYFNYEAQQDKSGLPNDRFSAERPEGSISTLTIQRTEQRDSAMYRCASSQVPGRPETQYFGPGTRLLVL.

In the case of this clone: Just one base apart from a much larger clone, this may be a read error. The chain combines TRBV7-9 with TRBJ2-3; 9 bases are shared with TRBD2. With V trimmed by 2 bases and J by 2 bases, 8 bases remained unmatched. CDR1 and CDR2 from the germline V gene are SEHNR and FQNEAQ (reference sequence). The CDR3 loop spans 17 amino acids. The CDR3 protein is CASSLLWAGGVTDTQYF. The CDR3 DNA is TGTGCCAGCAGCTTATTATGGGCGGGGGGGGTCACAGATACGCAGTATTTT.

V usage is TRBV19 and J usage is TRBJ2-5, with D possibly matching TRBD2 (5 bases). The CDR3 has 17 amino acids. Germline V gene sequence: CDR1 LNHDA, CDR2 SQIVND (reference sequence). Trimming took off 5 bases at V and 5 bases at J, with 24 bases between the two ends. In DNA, the CDR3 is TGTGCCAGTAGTGAGTTCCCCCGGTTGGACTGGTTGGAGACCCAGTACTTC. Its translation: CASSEFPRLDWLETQYF.